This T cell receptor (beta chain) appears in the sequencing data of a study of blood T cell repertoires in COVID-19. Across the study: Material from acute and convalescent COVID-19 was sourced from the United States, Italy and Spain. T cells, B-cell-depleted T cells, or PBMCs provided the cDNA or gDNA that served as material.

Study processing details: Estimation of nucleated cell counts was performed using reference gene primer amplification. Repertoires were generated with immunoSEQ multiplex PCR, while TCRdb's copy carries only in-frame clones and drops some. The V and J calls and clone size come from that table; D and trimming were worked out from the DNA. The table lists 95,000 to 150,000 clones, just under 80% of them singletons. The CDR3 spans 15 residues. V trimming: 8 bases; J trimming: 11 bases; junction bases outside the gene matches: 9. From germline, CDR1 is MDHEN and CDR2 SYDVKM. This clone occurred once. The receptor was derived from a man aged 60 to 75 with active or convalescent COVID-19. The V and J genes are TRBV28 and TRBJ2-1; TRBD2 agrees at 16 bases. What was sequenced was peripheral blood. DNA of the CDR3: TGTGCCAGCGGCGGGACTAGCGGGAGGGCAACCCAGCAGTTCTTC. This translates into CASGGTSGRATQQFF.